This T cell receptor (beta chain) came from a study of cytomegalovirus exposure and HLA in healthy donors. Germline V gene data show CDR1 as SEHNR and CDR2 as FQNEAQ (reference sequence). The CDR3 totals 15 residues. V shed 1 base and J shed 0 bases, with 9 bases lying between them. The PCR had 60 Vbeta and 13 Jbeta primers. Sequencing used immunoSEQ multiplex PCR; TCRdb keeps in-frame clones, though not all of them. The sample consists of tens of thousands of clones, 65% to 70% of them appearing once. Nominal health characterized the donors when sampled, though unrecorded immune exposures were likely.

This sequence joins TRBV7-9 and TRBJ1-1, with a possible D match to TRBD1 (6 bases). This TCR came from a male donor in good health and CMV-seropositive. Sequencing used PBMCs. The CDR3: CASSLGGGMNTEAFF. CDR3 bases: TGTGCCAGCAGCTTAGGTGGGGGCATGAACACTGAAGCTTTCTTT.